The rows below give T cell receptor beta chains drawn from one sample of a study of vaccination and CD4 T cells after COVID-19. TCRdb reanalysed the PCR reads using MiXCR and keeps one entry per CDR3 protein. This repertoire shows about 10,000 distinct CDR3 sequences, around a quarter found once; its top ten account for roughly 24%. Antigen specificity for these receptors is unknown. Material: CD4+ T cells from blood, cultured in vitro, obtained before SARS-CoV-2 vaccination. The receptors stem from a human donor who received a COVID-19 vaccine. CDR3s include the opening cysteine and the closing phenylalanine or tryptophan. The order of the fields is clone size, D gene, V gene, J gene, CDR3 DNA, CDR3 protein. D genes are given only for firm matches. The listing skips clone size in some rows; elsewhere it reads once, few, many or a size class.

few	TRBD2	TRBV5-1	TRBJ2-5	TGCGCCAGTGAGAGGACTAGCGGACAAGAGACCCAGTACTTC	CASERTSGQETQYF
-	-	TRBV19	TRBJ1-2	TGTGCCAGTCAAGGACAGTATGGCTACACCTTC	CASQGQYGYTF
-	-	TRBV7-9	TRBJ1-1	TGTGCCAGCAGCCCATCGCGGGGGGCACTAAACACTGAAGCTTTCTTT	CASSPSRGALNTEAFF
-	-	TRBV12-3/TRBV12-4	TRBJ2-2	TGTGCCAGCAGTTTGGGAACAGGCACCGGGGAGCTGTTTTTT	CASSLGTGTGELFF
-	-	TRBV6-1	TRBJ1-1	TGTGCCACCTCAAGGGCCATGAACACTGAAGCTTTCTTT	CATSRAMNTEAFF
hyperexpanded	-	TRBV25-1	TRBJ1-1	TGTGCCAGCGTGGAAGGTGTTTCTGAAGCTTTCTTT	CASVEGVSEAFF
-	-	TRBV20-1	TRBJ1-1	TGCAGTGCTAGAGAGCCCACAGGGCAGGGGAACACTGAAGCTTTCTTT	CSAREPTGQGNTEAFF
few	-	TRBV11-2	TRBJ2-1	TGTGCCAGCAGCTTAGTCGGAGGTTGGCCCTCCTACAATGAGCAGTTCTTC	CASSLVGGWPSYNEQFF
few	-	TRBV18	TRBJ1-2	TGTGCCAGCTCACCACTAACAGGAGCTAACTATGGCTACACCTTC	CASSPLTGANYGYTF
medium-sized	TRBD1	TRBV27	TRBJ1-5	TGTGCCAGCAGTTTAAGGGCAGGGGGAGATGTCAATCAGCCCCAGCATTTT	CASSLRAGGDVNQPQHF
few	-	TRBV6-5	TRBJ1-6	TGTGCCAGCAGTTCAAATTCACCCCTCCACTTT	CASSSNSPLHF
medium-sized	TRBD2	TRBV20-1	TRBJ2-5	TGCAGTGCTCAAGTACTAGCGGGGAAGGAGACCCAGTACTTC	CSAQVLAGKETQYF
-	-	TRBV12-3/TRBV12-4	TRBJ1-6	TGTGCCAGCACCCCCGGAGGGGCTTCACCCCTCCACTTT	CASTPGGASPLHF
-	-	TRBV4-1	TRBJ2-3	TGCGCCAGCAGCCAAGCAATTACTAGTGGGACCACAGATACGCAGTATTTT	CASSQAITSGTTDTQYF
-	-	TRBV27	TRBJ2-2	TGTGCCAGCCAACCCAGGGGGGGGAACACCGGGGAGCTGTTTTTT	CASQPRGGNTGELFF
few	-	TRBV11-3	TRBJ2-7	TGTGCCAGCAGCCATGACAGTCCTTTCTACGAGCAGTACTTC	CASSHDSPFYEQYF
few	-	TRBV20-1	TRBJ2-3	TGCAGTGCTAGAATGGGCACCGGCACAGATACGCAGTATTTT	CSARMGTGTDTQYF
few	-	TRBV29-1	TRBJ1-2	TGCAGCGTGGACGAAGGCTATGGCTACACCTTC	CSVDEGYGYTF
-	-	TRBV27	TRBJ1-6	TGTGCCAGCAGTTTAACAGGTTATAATTCACCCCTCCACTTT	CASSLTGYNSPLHF
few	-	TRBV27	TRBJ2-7	TGTGCCAGCAGTGGTCCAGGGGCCTACGAGCAGTACTTC	CASSGPGAYEQYF
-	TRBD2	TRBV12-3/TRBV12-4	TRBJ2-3	TGTGCCAGCGGGGGGGACCGCACAGATACGCAGTATTTT	CASGGDRTDTQYF
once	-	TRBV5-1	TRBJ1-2	TGCGCCAGCAGCTTGGGGACAGAAACCAACTATGGCTACACCTTC	CASSLGTETNYGYTF
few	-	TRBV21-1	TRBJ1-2	TGTGCCAGCAGCGCGAGTTGGGGGCGCGACTATGGCTACACCTTC	CASSASWGRDYGYTF
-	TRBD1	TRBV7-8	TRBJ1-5	TGTGCCAGCAGCTGGACAGGGGGCTCTGAAGAGCCCCAGCATTTT	CASSWTGGSEEPQHF
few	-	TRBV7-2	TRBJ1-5	TGTGCCAGCAGCTTAGTCCGGGACCAGCCCCAGCATTTT	CASSLVRDQPQHF
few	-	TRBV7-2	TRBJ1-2	TGTGCCAGCAGCTCCGACAAGGCCTATGGCTACACCTTC	CASSSDKAYGYTF
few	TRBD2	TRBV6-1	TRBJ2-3	TGTGCCAGCAGTCGGTCTGTGGGTGCGGGGGAGGGTACGCAGTATTTT	CASSRSVGAGEGTQYF
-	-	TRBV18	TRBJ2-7	TGTGCCAGCTCACAGGGACCGAGAAACTACGAGCAGTACTTC	CASSQGPRNYEQYF
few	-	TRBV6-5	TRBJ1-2	TGTGCCAGCAGTTACTCGTCGGGCGTTACGGATGGCTACACCTTC	CASSYSSGVTDGYTF
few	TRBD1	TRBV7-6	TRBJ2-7	TGTGCCAGCAGCGCGAGGCCCGGGACAGTCCCTAACGAGCAGTACTTC	CASSARPGTVPNEQYF
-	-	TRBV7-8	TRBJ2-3	TGTGCCAGCAGTTTGCCTCGCTGGAGTGCTAGCACAGATACGCAGTATTTT	CASSLPRWSASTDTQYF
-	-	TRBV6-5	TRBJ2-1	TGTGCCAGCAGTTCCCCCCGAGGGCAGTTCTTC	CASSSPRGQFF
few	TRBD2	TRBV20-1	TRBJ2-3	TGCAGTGCTATTTCGACTAGCGGGGCCACAGATACGCAGTATTTT	CSAISTSGATDTQYF
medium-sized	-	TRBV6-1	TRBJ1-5	TGTGCCAGCAGGTCATATAGCAATCAGCCCCAGCATTTT	CASRSYSNQPQHF
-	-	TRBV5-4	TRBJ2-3	TGTGCCAGCAGCTTGGGCGGGGATACGAGCACAGATACGCAGTATTTT	CASSLGGDTSTDTQYF
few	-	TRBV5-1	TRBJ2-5	TGCGCCAGCAGCTTGGGTCTACCGGAGCAAGAGACCCAGTACTTC	CASSLGLPEQETQYF
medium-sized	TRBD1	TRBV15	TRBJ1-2	TGTGCCACCAGTTTCTTAACAGGGGCGTCGGTATACACCTTC	CATSFLTGASVYTF
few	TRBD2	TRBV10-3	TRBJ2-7	TGTGCCATCCGGTCGGGGGGGGATTTTGGAGAGCAGTACTTC	CAIRSGGDFGEQYF
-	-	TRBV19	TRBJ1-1	TGTGCCAGTAGTCCAGGGTATTCGCCTGAAGCTTTCTTT	CASSPGYSPEAFF
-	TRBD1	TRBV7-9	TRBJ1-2	TGTGCCAGCAGCCCCGCCGGGACAGCCGGCGGCTACACCTTC	CASSPAGTAGGYTF
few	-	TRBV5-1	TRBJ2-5	TGCGCCAGCAGCTTGGCGACAGACCAAGAGACCCAGTACTTC	CASSLATDQETQYF